This T cell receptor beta chain stems from a study of OX40 agonist ivuxolimab in advanced cancers. V lost 5 bases and J 7 bases, leaving 11 bases between the germline ends. Germline assignment: CDR1 DFQATT and CDR2 SNEGSKA (reference sequence). This CDR3 has 11 amino acids. Assay: immunoSEQ multiplex PCR; the TCRdb copy retains only in-frame clones and omits some. The sample has about 81,000 clones, around 85% seen once. This clonotype originated in an adult with an advanced solid tumor such as melanoma, head and neck, liver or kidney cancer. Material: CD4+ or CD8+ T cells sorted from blood, obtained in a trial of the OX40 agonist ivuxolimab. The J gene is TRBJ1-1, the V gene TRBV20-1; D remains ambiguous. CDR3: CSAGAPFEAFF. The DNA of the CDR3 is TGCAGTGCTGGAGCCCCCTTTGAAGCTTTCTTT.